The sequence of this T cell receptor beta chain was determined in a study of CD8 T cells in Susac syndrome. In regard to this clonotype: Compared with germline, one end of the junction differs, possibly owing to a read error.

RNA amounts of about 0.5 to 1 ug underwent reverse transcription with random hexamers. TCRdb itself ran the immunoSEQ multiplex PCR reads through MiXCR, one entry per CDR3 protein. The profile shows 250,000 to 300,000 distinct CDR3 sequences, roughly 90% of them singletons. The germline V gene encodes CDR1 SGHAT and CDR2 FQNNGV. The CDR3 is made up of 14 amino acids. The V gene is TRBV11-2, the J gene TRBJ2-7, with 11 bases aligning to TRBD2. The sequence derives from a human donor with multiple sclerosis. The specimen sequenced was CD8+ T cells from PBMCs. The CDR3 region is CASSLAGGPYEQYF. CDR3 DNA: TGTGCCAGCAGTTTAGCGGGGGGGCCCTACGAGCAGTACTTC.